Below, one T cell receptor beta chain is given with its context. V was clipped by 6 bases and J by 7 bases; unmatched bases: 7. The CDR3 extends over 15 amino acids. Germline V CDR1 and CDR2: MNHEY, SVGAGI. The data stem from a study of technical replicates of blood from a handful of donors. Profiling relied on immunoSEQ multiplex PCR, and the TCRdb table lists in-frame clones only, not all of them. This table holds 75,000 to 100,000 clones, approximately 96% found once. The V call is TRBV6-5, the J call TRBJ2-1; 12 bases fit TRBD2. The receptor was derived from a human donor in good health. Sequencing was carried out using T cells isolated from PBMCs. CDR3 residues: CASSYLAGGGNEQFF. The CDR3 region has the DNA TGTGCCAGCAGCTACCTAGCGGGAGGGGGGAATGAGCAGTTCTTC.